This is a list of T cell receptor beta chains from one sample in a study of OX40 agonist ivuxolimab in advanced cancers. The assay was immunoSEQ multiplex PCR, and TCRdb's table has in-frame clones only and misses some. The sample contains 70,000 to 95,000 clones, less than 95% of which appear only once. Specimen: CD4+ or CD8+ T cells sorted from blood, collected in a trial of the OX40 agonist ivuxolimab. Receptor source: an adult with an advanced solid tumor such as melanoma, head and neck, liver or kidney cancer. Both conserved end residues are part of each CDR3. D genes are given only for firm matches. Not all rows give a size; the values are once, few, many and, for expanded clones, a class.

clone_size | j_call | v_call | d_call | cdr3_nt | cdr3_aa
. | TRBJ2-7 | TRBV4-1 | TRBD2 | TGCGCCAGCAGCCAAGCTTCTAGCGGGAGTACCTACGAGCAGTACTTC | CASSQASSGSTYEQYF
. | TRBJ2-7 | TRBV6-1 | TRBD1 | TGTGCCAGCAGTGAGGGGGACAGGGGACTTTACGAGCAGTACTTC | CASSEGDRGLYEQYF
. | TRBJ1-4 | TRBV7-9 | . | TGTGCCAGCAGCTTACTAGGAGAGGGACAAGAAAAACTGTTTTTT | CASSLLGEGQEKLFF
once | TRBJ2-7 | TRBV4-3 | TRBD1 | TGCGCCAGCAGCCAAGAGCCCAGGATGGGGACAGCGTACTTC | CASSQEPRMGTAYF
. | TRBJ2-7 | TRBV28 | TRBD1 | TGTGCCAGCAGTTTAACGGACAGGGGTTACGAGCAGTACTTC | CASSLTDRGYEQYF
. | TRBJ2-1 | TRBV27 | . | TGTGCCAGCAGTTTTTCGTCTGAGCAGTTCTTC | CASSFSSEQFF
. | TRBJ1-2 | TRBV28 | . | TGTGCCAGCAGTTCCATCACATTCTACACCTTC | CASSSITFYTF
once | TRBJ2-7 | TRBV13 | . | TGTGCCAGCAGCGGGGGCGGGACCTACGAGCAGTACTTC | CASSGGGTYEQYF
once | TRBJ1-4 | TRBV9 | . | TGTGCCAGCAGCAACAGGGAAATAGATGAAAAACTGTTTTTT | CASSNREIDEKLFF
. | TRBJ2-1 | TRBV5-4 | TRBD2 | TGTGCCAGCAGCTTTAAACTAGCGGGGAGCTACAATGAGCAGTTCTTC | CASSFKLAGSYNEQFF
. | TRBJ2-7 | TRBV15 | TRBD2 | TGTGCCACCAGCGGGAGGGCCAGCGACGAGCAGTACTTC | CATSGRASDEQYF
. | TRBJ2-2 | TRBV19 | TRBD2 | TGTGCCAAAAAACTCCCGGGACTAGCAAGCACCGGGGAGCTGTTTTTT | CAKKLPGLASTGELFF
. | TRBJ1-2 | TRBV7-2 | . | TGTGCCAGCAGCCCTCCAAGTAACTATGGCTACACCTTC | CASSPPSNYGYTF
few | TRBJ1-1 | TRBV28 | . | TGTGCCAGCAGTTTACCACAGGACACTGAAGCTTTCTTT | CASSLPQDTEAFF
once | TRBJ1-2 | TRBV27 | . | TGTGCCAGCAGTTTATCTCAAGGTTTCGGAAAACACTATGGCTACACCTTC | CASSLSQGFGKHYGYTF
. | TRBJ2-1 | TRBV9 | TRBD2 | TGTGCCAGCAGCGTAGGGCTTAGCGGGGGGGACGAGCAGTTCTTC | CASSVGLSGGDEQFF
. | TRBJ2-1 | TRBV28 | TRBD2 | TGTGCCAGCAGCCGCGGGTTGAGCGGGAGGTACAATGAGCAGTTCTTC | CASSRGLSGRYNEQFF
. | TRBJ2-2 | TRBV6-5 | . | TGTGCCAGCAGCCTCGACAGGTCCACCGGGGAGCTGTTTTTT | CASSLDRSTGELFF
. | TRBJ2-3 | TRBV27 | TRBD1 | TGTGCCAGCAGTCCCACATTGGGACAGGGTCCAGATACGCAGTATTTT | CASSPTLGQGPDTQYF
. | TRBJ1-1 | TRBV21-1 | . | TGTGCCAGCAGCAGGGGGAGGACAGGGTACACTGAAGCTTTCTTT | CASSRGRTGYTEAFF
. | TRBJ2-7 | TRBV27 | . | TGTGCCAGCAGTTTATCTCCCCTCCACGACTACGAGCAGTACTTC | CASSLSPLHDYEQYF
. | TRBJ2-7 | TRBV27 | TRBD1 | TGTGCCAGCAGTCCAACAGGGGAATACTACGAGCAGTACTTC | CASSPTGEYYEQYF
. | TRBJ2-7 | TRBV27 | . | TGTGCCAGCAGTTTTAGCCCGGGGGCTGACGAGCAGTACTTC | CASSFSPGADEQYF
once | TRBJ2-1 | TRBV19 | TRBD1 | TGTGCCAGTAGTGTAGGACAGGGGATCTCCAATGAGCAGTTCTTC | CASSVGQGISNEQFF
. | TRBJ2-5 | TRBV5-1 | . | TGCGCCAGCAGCTTGGAAGGAGTGGCAGGGGGGAGCTTGGAGACCCAGTACTTC | CASSLEGVAGGSLETQYF
. | TRBJ2-7 | TRBV11-2 | . | TGTGCCGTACCAGGGGTTAGCTACGAGCAGTACTTC | CAVPGVSYEQYF
. | TRBJ2-7 | TRBV28 | . | TGTGCCAGCAGCCTACCCTCGAACGAGCAGTACTTC | CASSLPSNEQYF
. | TRBJ1-5 | TRBV19 | . | TGTGCCAGTATTTTTGGGGGGATACAGCATTTT | CASIFGGIQHF
. | TRBJ1-2 | TRBV4-2 | . | TGTGCCAGCAGCCAGGAAGCCCCCGGGGCGAGTGAGGCGGGCTACACCTTC | CASSQEAPGASEAGYTF
. | TRBJ1-5 | TRBV29-1 | . | TGCAGCGTTGAAGAAGCGGGCAGTGGGCCCCAGCATTTT | CSVEEAGSGPQHF
. | TRBJ2-7 | TRBV25-1 | . | TGTGCCAGCAGTGAAGGGGTTTGGACCTACTTC | CASSEGVWTYF
. | TRBJ1-4 | TRBV15 | . | TGTGCCACCAGTGACACCCTGGAAACTAATGAAAAACTGTTTTTT | CATSDTLETNEKLFF
. | TRBJ1-4 | TRBV4-1 | . | TGCGCCAGCAGCCAAGAGGGGGCAAAACTGTTTTTT | CASSQEGAKLFF
. | TRBJ1-1 | TRBV2 | . | TGTGCCAGCAGTGACTCTCAGGAAAACACTGAAGCTTTCTTT | CASSDSQENTEAFF
. | TRBJ2-7 | TRBV4-1 | . | TGCGCCAGCAGCCAAGTGTACGCAGGATTCTACGAGCAGTACTTC | CASSQVYAGFYEQYF
. | TRBJ2-6 | TRBV6-1 | . | TGTGCCAGCAGTGAAGCCGGGTCTGGGGCCAACGTCCTGACTTTC | CASSEAGSGANVLTF
. | TRBJ2-7 | TRBV15 | TRBD1 | TGTGCCACCAGCAGAGTGGACAGGGGGCTGGTTCGGTACGAGCAGTACTTC | CATSRVDRGLVRYEQYF
. | TRBJ2-1 | TRBV27 | . | TGTGCCAGCAGTTTACCCGCCAATGAGCAGTTCTTC | CASSLPANEQFF
. | TRBJ2-3 | TRBV11-2 | . | TGTGCCAGCAGCTTAGGACGGCCCACAGTTAGCACAGATACGCAGTATTTT | CASSLGRPTVSTDTQYF
. | TRBJ1-1 | TRBV9 | . | TGTGCCAGCAGCGTAGGCCGTTTGAACACTGAAGCTTTCTTT | CASSVGRLNTEAFF
. | TRBJ2-3 | TRBV11-3 | TRBD1 | TGTGCCAGCAGCCCCTGGACAGGGGGCCGCACAGATACGCAGTATTTT | CASSPWTGGRTDTQYF
. | TRBJ2-1 | TRBV19 | . | TGTGCCAGTAGTATAGGTCCGGCGGACCACAATGAGCAGTTCTTC | CASSIGPADHNEQFF
. | TRBJ2-7 | TRBV4-1 | . | TGTGCCAGCAGCCAAGATGGCGATTACTACGAGCAGTACTTC | CASSQDGDYYEQYF
. | TRBJ2-6 | TRBV6-4 | TRBD2 | TGTGCCAGCAGCCCCTATGGGGGCCTAGCGGGAGATGCTGGGGCCAACGTCCTGACTTTC | CASSPYGGLAGDAGANVLTF
. | TRBJ1-3 | TRBV25-1 | . | TGTGCCAGCTCATTAGAGGGTAACTCTGGAAACACCATATATTTT | CASSLEGNSGNTIYF
few | TRBJ1-5 | TRBV27 | . | TGTGCCAGCAGTTCCACTCATCAGCCCCAGCATTTT | CASSSTHQPQHF
. | TRBJ2-5 | TRBV27 | TRBD1 | TGTGCCAGCAGCGAGACAGGGGGAGGAGAGACCCAGTACTTC | CASSETGGGETQYF
. | TRBJ2-2 | TRBV10-3 | . | TGTGCCATCACGGATAACCCGACACCAGAGACCGGGGAGCTGTTTTTT | CAITDNPTPETGELFF
once | TRBJ1-1 | TRBV28 | . | TGTGCCAGCACCTCGAGAGAGGAACAACTGAACACTGAAGCTTTCTTT | CASTSREEQLNTEAFF
. | TRBJ1-5 | TRBV30 | . | TGTGCCCTTACAAAAGGGGGAGGCAATCAGCCCCAGCATTTT | CALTKGGGNQPQHF